A single sample is the source of the 16 T cell receptor beta chains below, sequenced in a study of T cells after yellow fever vaccination. TCRdb recomputed calls from the 5' RACE reads with MiXCR, one row per CDR3 protein. The sample holds approximately 93,000 distinct CDR3 sequences, under 6.5% seen once. The material was CD8+ T cells sorted from PBMCs, obtained 10 days after the yellow fever booster vaccination. All receptors come from a man younger than 30 who received the YFV17D yellow fever vaccine.

The rearrangement links TRBV6-6 to TRBJ1-5; tentatively, D is TRBD1 (5 bases). The CDR3 totals 15 residues. Per the germline V gene, CDR1 is MNHNY and CDR2 is SVGAGI (reference sequence). Trimming stripped 2 bases from V and 4 bases from J, with 12 bases between. DNA of the CDR3: TGTGCCAGCAGTTACGATCAGGGTAAGAATCAGCCCCAGCATTTT. It is translated as CASSYDQGKNQPQHF.

This sequence joins TRBV7-6 and TRBJ2-7, with D possibly TRBD2 on 6 matching bases. Germline CDR1 SGHVS, CDR2 FNYEAQ. V lost 1 base, J lost 2 bases, and 9 bases lay in between. CDR3 length equals 14 residues. CDR3 in DNA: TGTGCCAGCAGCTTAGGCGGGGCTACCTACGAGCAGTACTTC. Its protein product is CASSLGGATYEQYF.

The chain is built from TRBV7-2 and TRBJ2-5, with 9 nucleotides matching TRBD1. CDR1 and CDR2 (germline): SGHTA, FQGNSA. V lost 5 bases and J lost 4; bases outside the gene matches: 11. This CDR3 spans 16 amino acids. This chain's CDR3 is CASSPLTGGGGETQYF. CDR3 nucleotide sequence: TGTGCCAGCAGCCCGCTGACAGGGGGAGGAGGAGAGACCCAGTACTTC.

The chain joins TRBV5-4 to TRBJ2-5; a weak D match, TRBD2 (6 bases). The CDR3 is 15 residues long. Germline CDR1 SGHNT, CDR2 YYREEE (reference sequence). V dropped 5 bases and J dropped 2 bases, with 16 bases sitting between them. The CDR3 coding sequence is TGTGCCAGCAGATCCATCGGGACTGCTCAAGAGACCCAGTACTTC. Its protein product is CASRSIGTAQETQYF.

This clonotype came up a few times. The V call is TRBV5-1, the J call TRBJ2-2; D may be TRBD1 (6 bases). V was cut by 5 bases and J by 0 bases, with 11 bases left in between. The germline V gene encodes CDR1 SGHRS and CDR2 YFSETQ. CDR3 length: 15 amino acids. The CDR3 DNA sequence: TGCGCCAGCAGTTCGACAGGCACGAACACCGGGGAGCTGTTTTTT. This translates into CASSSTGTNTGELFF.

This clonotype was observed at least ten times. The gene calls are TRBV20-1 and TRBJ2-7; D is uncertain. The CDR3 is 14 amino acids. V was shortened by 3 bases and J by 2 bases, with 14 bases between the two germline ends. Germline lookup yields CDR1 DFQATT and CDR2 SNEGSKA (reference sequence). The CDR3 protein is CSARGSLITYEQYF. In DNA form, the CDR3 reads TGCAGTGCTAGGGGGTCGTTAATAACCTACGAGCAGTACTTC.

The sample holds many counts of this clonotype. This chain joins TRBV20-1 and TRBJ2-5, with 9 bases lining up with TRBD2. V was clipped by 0 bases and J by 1 base; unmatched bases: 6. Per the germline V gene, CDR1 is DFQATT and CDR2 is SNEGSKA (reference sequence). The CDR3 runs to 16 residues. The CDR3 sequence is CSAREARLAAQETQYF. The CDR3 nucleotides read TGCAGTGCTAGAGAGGCCCGACTAGCGGCCCAAGAGACCCAGTACTTC.

This clonotype was counted ten times or more. CDR3 in amino acids: CASSPESGTSGGGTDTQYF. CDR3 bases: TGTGCCAGCAGCCCGGAGTCCGGGACTAGCGGGGGGGGCACAGATACGCAGTATTTT. This sequence joins TRBV4-2 and TRBJ2-3; TRBD2 matches 16 bases. Germline loops: CDR1 LGHNA, CDR2 YNFKEQ. Germline trimming cut 4 bases from V and 1 base from J; bases unmatched to any gene: 8. The CDR3 consists of 19 residues.

This clonotype was seen at least ten times. The chain joins TRBV4-1 to TRBJ2-1, with 15 bases identical to TRBD2. Germline loops: CDR1 MGHRA, CDR2 YSYEKL. V was clipped by 4 bases and J by 6 bases; unmatched bases: 4. The length of the CDR3 is 16 residues. The CDR3 DNA is TGCGCCAGCAGCCTCCGGACTAGCGGGGGGGCCAATGAGCAGTTCTTC. Its translation is CASSLRTSGGANEQFF.

V gene TRBV4-3 combines with J gene TRBJ2-3; D is possibly TRBD2 (6 bases). The germline CDR1 and CDR2 sequences are LGHNA and YSLEER. Trimming stripped 1 base from V and 0 bases from J, with 11 bases between. This CDR3 is built from 16 residues. CDR3 DNA: TGCGCCAGCAGCCAAGGGCCCGGGACTAGCACAGATACGCAGTATTTT. This codes for CASSQGPGTSTDTQYF.

This rearrangement joins TRBV11-2 to TRBJ1-1; D gene ambiguous. Looked up from germline, CDR1 is SGHAT and CDR2 is FQNNGV. The length of the CDR3 is 12 residues. V lost 5 bases and J 5 bases, leaving 9 bases between the germline ends. The chain's CDR3 is CASSSGRTEAFF. The CDR3, as DNA: TGTGCCAGCAGCAGTGGAAGGACTGAAGCTTTCTTT.

The chain carries TRBV4-3 and TRBJ2-2, with TRBD1 identical over 10 bases. V was pared by 5 bases and J by 9 bases, with 3 bases of the junction left unmatched. The germline gives CDR1 LGHNA, CDR2 YSLEER. The CDR3 length is 13 residues. The CDR3 here is CASSDRGLRELFF. The CDR3 DNA is TGCGCCAGCAGCGACAGGGGGCTTAGGGAGCTGTTTTTT.

This clonotype has just a few counts. The V and J genes are TRBV12-3 or TRBV12-4 and TRBJ1-2; TRBD1 agrees at 9 bases. With 10 bases clipped from V and 8 bases from J, the junction kept 14 bases outside the gene matches. The CDR3 has 14 residues. Written as DNA, the CDR3 is TGTGCCAACCAACCCCGGGACAGGGAGGACGGCTACACCTTC. Protein: CANQPRDREDGYTF.

The chain links TRBV4-1 to TRBJ1-4, with 8 bases fitting TRBD1. Looked up from germline, CDR1 is MGHRA and CDR2 is YSYEKL. The CDR3 sequence is 15 residues long. The V gene end was trimmed by 4 bases and the J gene end by 5 bases; junction bases not matched to a gene: 6. The CDR3 region is CASSRQQGENEKLFF. CDR3 nucleotides: TGCGCCAGCAGCCGACAACAGGGGGAGAATGAAAAACTGTTTTTT.

There are many counts of this clonotype. This sequence joins TRBV10-3 and TRBJ2-6; the D gene is possibly TRBD1 (5 bases). Trimming stripped 4 bases from V and 2 bases from J, with 9 bases between. This CDR3 spans 15 amino acids. CDR1 is ENHRY, CDR2 SYGVKD, per germline. This CDR3 reads CAISGLRAGANVLTF. Here the CDR3 DNA reads TGTGCCATCAGTGGTCTCAGGGCTGGGGCCAACGTCCTGACTTTC.

The table lists this clonotype with a few counts. V usage is TRBV7-2 and J usage is TRBJ2-1; tentative D call: TRBD2 (6 bases). The CDR3 runs to 15 residues. Trimming removed 5 bases at V and 0 bases at J, with 11 bases between. CDR1 SGHTA and CDR2 FQGNSA come from the germline V gene. DNA of the CDR3: TGTGCCAGCAGCCTTAGCGGTTACTCCTACAATGAGCAGTTCTTC. Its translation is CASSLSGYSYNEQFF.